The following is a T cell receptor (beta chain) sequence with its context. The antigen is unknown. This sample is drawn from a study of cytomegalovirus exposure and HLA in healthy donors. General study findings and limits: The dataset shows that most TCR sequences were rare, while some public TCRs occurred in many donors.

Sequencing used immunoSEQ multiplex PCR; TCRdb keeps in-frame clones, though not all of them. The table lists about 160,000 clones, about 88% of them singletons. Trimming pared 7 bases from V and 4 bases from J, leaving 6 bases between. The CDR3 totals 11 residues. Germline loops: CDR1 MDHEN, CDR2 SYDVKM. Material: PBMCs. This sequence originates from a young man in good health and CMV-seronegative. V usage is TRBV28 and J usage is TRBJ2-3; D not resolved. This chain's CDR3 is CASNGPDTQYF. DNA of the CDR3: TGTGCCAGCAATGGGCCAGATACGCAGTATTTT. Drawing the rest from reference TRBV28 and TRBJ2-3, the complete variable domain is DVKVTQSSRYLVKRTGEKVFLECVQDMDHENMFWYRQDPGLGLRLIYFSYDVKMKEKGDIPEGYSVSREKKERFSLILESASTNQTSMYLCASNGPDTQYFGPGTRLTVL.